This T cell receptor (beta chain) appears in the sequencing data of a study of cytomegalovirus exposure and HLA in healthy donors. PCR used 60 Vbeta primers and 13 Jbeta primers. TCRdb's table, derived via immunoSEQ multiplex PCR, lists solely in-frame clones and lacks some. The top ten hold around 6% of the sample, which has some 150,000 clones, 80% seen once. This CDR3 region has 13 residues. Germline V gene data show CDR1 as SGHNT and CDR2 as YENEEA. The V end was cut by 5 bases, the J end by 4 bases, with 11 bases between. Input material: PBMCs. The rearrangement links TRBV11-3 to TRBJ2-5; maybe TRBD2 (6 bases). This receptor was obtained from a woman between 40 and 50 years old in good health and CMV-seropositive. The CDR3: CASSGGSGETQYF. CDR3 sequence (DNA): TGTGCCAGCAGCGGGGGGTCGGGAGAGACCCAGTACTTC. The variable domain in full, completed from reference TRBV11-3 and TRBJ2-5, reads EAGVVQSPRYKIIEKKQPVAFWCNPISGHNTLYWYLQNLGQGPELLIRYENEEAVDDSQLPKDRFSAERLKGVDSTLKIQPAELGDSAVYLCASSGGSGETQYFGPGTRLLVL.